Listed below are T cell receptor beta chains from one sample, sequenced in a study of early T cells in non-severe SARS-CoV-2 infection. TCRdb used MiXCR to reprocess the 5' RACE reads, holding one entry per CDR3 protein. This table has roughly 56,000 distinct CDR3 sequences, approximately 15% appearing once. The source was whole blood, collected at baseline. These TCRs come from an adult who was a healthcare worker with PCR-confirmed SARS-CoV-2 infection or an uninfected control (not recorded which). Both conserved end residues are part of each CDR3.

v_gene: TRBV12-3/TRBV12-4
len: 13
CDR3aa: CASSEAGKDEQFF

v_gene: TRBV6-2/TRBV6-3
len: 17
CDR3aa: CASMQRPPGQGGTEAFF

v_gene: TRBV9
len: 16
CDR3aa: CASSSGQEEYNSPLHF

v_gene: TRBV6-1
len: 15
CDR3aa: CASTGNPSNTGELFF

v_gene: TRBV27
len: 14
CDR3aa: CASSSGGPTDTQYF

v_gene: TRBV7-9
len: 15
CDR3aa: CASSPRSTGALEQYF

v_gene: TRBV9
len: 15
CDR3aa: CASSVDPDSNSPLHF

v_gene: TRBV12-3/TRBV12-4
len: 12
CDR3aa: CASSESGHGYTF

v_gene: TRBV30
len: 13
CDR3aa: CAWAQMGNTEAFF

v_gene: TRBV28
len: 12
CDR3aa: CASSESTDTQYF

v_gene: TRBV10-1
len: 14
CDR3aa: CAGVLNRVTYEQYF

v_gene: TRBV9
len: 14
CDR3aa: CASTWGESGTEAFF

v_gene: TRBV6-6
len: 15
CDR3aa: CASSYPDLSGSGYTF

v_gene: TRBV19
len: 15
CDR3aa: CASSIRLRNTGELFF

v_gene: TRBV5-5
len: 14
CDR3aa: CASSFDLSNQPQHF

v_gene: TRBV28
len: 13
CDR3aa: CASSLDLTDTQYF

v_gene: TRBV7-3
len: 12
CDR3aa: CASSLDTGELFF

v_gene: TRBV5-1
len: 15
CDR3aa: CASSEWTGVGEKLFF

v_gene: TRBV19
len: 14
CDR3aa: CASNDDRRTSPLHF

v_gene: TRBV7-8
len: 15
CDR3aa: CASSPEGRESNEQFF

v_gene: TRBV27
len: 15
CDR3aa: CASSPRQGAADTQYF

v_gene: TRBV3-1
len: 14
CDR3aa: CASSQAGFAYEQYF

v_gene: TRBV5-1
len: 13
CDR3aa: CASSANSRDEQFF

v_gene: TRBV27
len: 14
CDR3aa: CASPAVVAKNIQYF

v_gene: TRBV5-5
len: 17
CDR3aa: CASSLSVLGSTHGELFF

v_gene: TRBV7-8
len: 18
CDR3aa: CASSSGARGLFSKNIQYF

v_gene: TRBV27
len: 15
CDR3aa: CASSYLATGENTIYF

v_gene: TRBV7-9
len: 16
CDR3aa: CASSLMVGQGQETQYF

v_gene: TRBV7-3
len: 16
CDR3aa: CASSIAGTTNTGELFF

v_gene: TRBV12-5
len: 16
CDR3aa: CASGLARAGPTDTQYF

v_gene: TRBV5-6
len: 13
CDR3aa: CASSRRPDSPLHF

v_gene: TRBV19
len: 16
CDR3aa: CASTGTSGARAYEQYF

v_gene: TRBV5-1
len: 15
CDR3aa: CASGGYTGALDTQYF

v_gene: TRBV29-1
len: 15
CDR3aa: CSVRKTGTTNEKLFF

v_gene: TRBV11-2
len: 15
CDR3aa: CASSLDFDRGGEQYF

v_gene: TRBV12-3/TRBV12-4
len: 15
CDR3aa: CASSLAGGTEEHQYF

v_gene: TRBV29-1
len: 15
CDR3aa: CSVTGTSGNTDTQYF

v_gene: TRBV7-9
len: 19
CDR3aa: CASSPIGTDGIRSTDTQYF

v_gene: TRBV2
len: 15
CDR3aa: CASRAPGQLTDTQYF

v_gene: TRBV21-1
len: 17
CDR3aa: CASIRDLGPSGANVLTF

v_gene: TRBV20-1
len: 13
CDR3aa: CSAGTTSTYTQYF

v_gene: TRBV11-1
len: 12
CDR3aa: CASSFGWDEQYF

v_gene: TRBV6-1
len: 13
CDR3aa: CASRGENTGELFF

v_gene: TRBV27
len: 13
CDR3aa: CASKTSGTYEQYF

v_gene: TRBV7-3
len: 21
CDR3aa: CASSISPGSWTGTPRNNEQFF

v_gene: TRBV20-1
len: 13
CDR3aa: CSARDSRGGPQYF

v_gene: TRBV20-1
len: 13
CDR3aa: CSAWDARGDTQYF

v_gene: TRBV19
len: 14
CDR3aa: CASSLARRGETQYF

v_gene: TRBV29-1
len: 14
CDR3aa: CSVFRGYTVGEQFF

v_gene: TRBV9
len: 14
CDR3aa: CASSAGDPEETQYF